Following are 28 T cell receptor beta chains from one sample sequenced in a study of T cells after yellow fever vaccination. TCRdb analysed the 5' RACE reads with MiXCR anew, one entry per CDR3 protein. The sample lists about 320,000 distinct CDR3 sequences; approximately 4.3% were seen once. The source was PBMCs, collected 15 days after the yellow fever booster vaccination. The source of these receptors is a young man who received the YFV17D yellow fever vaccine.

The sample holds many counts of this clonotype. The CDR3, as DNA: TGTGCCAGCAGCATAGACCGGGACAGGGTGCGTGGCTACACCTTC. It specifies CASSIDRDRVRGYTF. The chain combines TRBV12-3 or TRBV12-4 with TRBJ1-2; 9 bases match TRBD1. With V trimmed by 6 bases and J by 7 bases, 12 bases remained unmatched. The CDR3 totals 15 residues.

The chain has TRBV5-1 and TRBJ1-1; TRBD1 is a possible D gene (6 bases). V was clipped by 3 bases and J by 6 bases, with 18 bases between them. The CDR3 length is 15 residues. CDR1 and CDR2 (germline): SGHRS, YFSETQ. The CDR3 DNA reads as TGCGCCAGCAGCTCCACTTATGCGGACAGATCTGAAGCTTTCTTT. Its translation: CASSSTYADRSEAFF.

This clonotype was picked up many times. The genes are TRBV29-1 and TRBJ1-5, with 7 bases lining up with TRBD1. The CDR3 totals 13 residues. Germline CDR1 reads SQVTM; CDR2 reads ANQGSEA. Trimming took 3 bases from V and 1 from J; bases not matched to a gene: 0. The CDR3 loop is CSVETGSNQPQHF. DNA of the CDR3: TGCAGCGTTGAGACAGGGAGCAATCAGCCCCAGCATTTT.

This clonotype was picked up many times. The rearrangement links TRBV5-1 to TRBJ2-3, with D perhaps TRBD2 (6 bases). The CDR3 is 15 residues long. V was trimmed by 2 bases and J by 4 bases, leaving 14 bases between them. Germline lookup yields CDR1 SGHRS and CDR2 YFSETQ. CDR3 nucleotide sequence: TGCGCCAGCAGCTTCGGGACTCTTAAGGCAGATACGCAGTATTTT. It specifies CASSFGTLKADTQYF. Full variable domain (outside the CDR3, taken from reference TRBV5-1 and TRBJ2-3): KAGVTQTPRYLIKTRGQQVTLSCSPISGHRSVSWYQQTPGQGLQFLFEYFSETQRNKGNFPGRFSGRQFSNSRSEMNVSTLELGDSALYLCASSFGTLKADTQYFGPGTRLTVL.

This clonotype was observed a few times. The rearrangement joins TRBV28 to TRBJ1-3; D is uncertain. The CDR3 loop spans 16 amino acids. CDR1 is MDHEN and CDR2 is SYDVKM in the germline V gene. The ends were cut back, 3 bases at V and 0 bases at J, with 12 bases in the middle. DNA for the CDR3: TGTGCCAGCAGTTTTTCTGCGAGGTTCTCTGGAAACACCATATATTTT. This gives the protein CASSFSARFSGNTIYF. Using reference TRBV28 and TRBJ1-3 for the parts outside the CDR3, the full variable domain is DVKVTQSSRYLVKRTGEKVFLECVQDMDHENMFWYRQDPGLGLRLIYFSYDVKMKEKGDIPEGYSVSREKKERFSLILESASTNQTSMYLCASSFSARFSGNTIYFGEGSWLTVV.

A few counts support this clonotype. This chain uses TRBV3-1 with TRBJ2-1; a weak D match, TRBD2 (6 bases). Germline V gives CDR1 LGHDT, CDR2 YNNKEL (reference sequence). The CDR3 is 18 amino acids. Trimming removed 1 base at V and 2 bases at J, with 18 bases between. This CDR3 reads CASSQVWRGSLTYNEQFF. CDR3 coding DNA: TGTGCCAGCAGCCAAGTTTGGCGGGGATCTTTAACCTACAATGAGCAGTTCTTC.

Comments on this clonotype: The junction does not match germline at one end; this may be a read error. J is TRBJ1-4 and V is TRBV7-2; 8 bases map to TRBD1. Germline V gene data show CDR1 as SGHTA and CDR2 as FQGNSA. The length of the CDR3 is 15 residues. This CDR3 reads CDSSLSRTGHGKLFF. As DNA, the CDR3 is TGTGACAGCAGCTTGAGTAGGACAGGGCACGGAAAACTGTTTTTT.

This clonotype showed up many times. The CDR3 sequence is CASGLAEQYF. In nucleotides, the CDR3 is TGTGCCAGCGGCCTCGCAGAGCAGTACTTC. The J gene is TRBJ2-7, the V gene TRBV12-3 or TRBV12-4; D unclear. The CDR3 consists of 10 residues. With 8 bases removed from V and 7 bases from J, the gap between germline ends came to 9 bases.

This clonotype was seen ten or more times. This chain links TRBV6-5 with TRBJ1-4, with TRBD1 matching over 7 bases. V was clipped by 5 bases and J by 3 bases; unmatched bases: 6. This CDR3 comprises 15 residues. Germline V gives CDR1 MNHEY, CDR2 SVGAGI. Here the CDR3 reads CASSPRTGSNEKLFF. The CDR3 DNA reads as TGTGCCAGCAGTCCCAGGACAGGATCTAATGAAAAACTGTTTTTT.

This clonotype came up many times. J is TRBJ1-3 and V is TRBV29-1; no clear D. Germline V gene lookup returns CDR1 SQVTM and CDR2 ANQGSEA. With 4 bases removed from V and 3 bases from J, the gap between germline ends came to 10 bases. This CDR3 is 13 amino acids long. The CDR3 DNA is TGCAGCGTTGCTCCGGGGAATGGAAACACCATATATTTT. Translation: CSVAPGNGNTIYF.

This rearrangement joins TRBV14 to TRBJ2-7; D is undetermined. CDR1 and CDR2 from the germline V gene are SGHDN and FVKESK. There are 14 residues in the CDR3. The V and J ends lost 1 base and 1 base respectively, with 8 bases between them. The CDR3 region has the DNA TGTGCCAGCAGCCAAGCTGGAGTGTCCTACGAGCAGTACTTC. This codes for CASSQAGVSYEQYF.

Concerning this clonotype itself: A much larger clone lies a single base off, so this may be a read error. The rearrangement uses TRBV12-3 or TRBV12-4 and TRBJ2-3; D is perhaps TRBD1 (6 bases). V was cut by 5 bases and J by 4 bases, with 10 bases left in between. CDR3 length: 13 residues. The CDR3 loop reads CASSLGQPDTQYF. The CDR3 DNA is TGTGCCAGCAGTCTCGGACAGCCAGATACGCAGTATTTT.

This clonotype was detected only a few times. The genes are TRBV12-3 or TRBV12-4 and TRBJ2-6; perhaps TRBD2 as D (5 bases). V lost 6 bases and J 0 bases, leaving 24 bases between the germline ends. The CDR3 spans 20 residues. CDR3: CASSRTSDGPPVSGANVLTF. The CDR3 DNA is TGTGCCAGCAGCCGTACTAGTGATGGGCCTCCAGTCTCTGGGGCCAACGTCCTGACTTTC.

This clonotype was counted at least ten times. This chain uses TRBV12-3 or TRBV12-4 with TRBJ1-1; no clear D. The CDR3 spans 13 residues. Trimming cost V 2 bases and J 5 bases, with 9 bases left between them. The CDR3 is CASSLSGRTEAFF. CDR3 coding DNA: TGTGCCAGCAGTTTATCTGGTAGGACTGAAGCTTTCTTT.

This clonotype was detected many times. The chain links TRBV7-2 to TRBJ2-3; the D gene is possibly TRBD1 (5 bases). The CDR3 contains 15 residues. Germline CDR1 SGHTA, CDR2 FQGNSA. The V end lost 3 bases, the J end lost 0 bases, and 10 bases lay between the germline ends. The DNA for the CDR3 is TGTGCCAGCAGCTTCCATCAGGGTAGCACAGATACGCAGTATTTT. Its protein is CASSFHQGSTDTQYF. Complete variable domain (other parts from reference TRBV7-2 and TRBJ2-3): GAGVSQSPSNKVTEKGKDVELRCDPISGHTALYWYRQSLGQGLEFLIYFQGNSAPDKSGLPSDRFSAERTGGSVSTLTIQRTQQEDSAVYLCASSFHQGSTDTQYFGPGTRLTVL.

This clonotype was found a few times. V gene TRBV12-3 or TRBV12-4 combines with J gene TRBJ2-7; D might be TRBD1 (5 bases). The V end was cut by 8 bases, the J end by 2 bases, with 16 bases between. The CDR3 has 14 residues. DNA for the CDR3: TGTGCCAGCTCCCTGCAGGGTAGGACCTACGAGCAGTACTTC. Translated, it gives CASSLQGRTYEQYF.

The V call is TRBV12-3 or TRBV12-4, the J call TRBJ1-1; 11 bases fit TRBD1. The CDR3 runs 17 residues. The trim removed 7 bases at V and 4 bases at J, leaving 14 bases unmatched. The CDR3 nucleotides are TGTGCCAGCACCCACCATCTAGGACAGGGGGCTAGCACTGAAGCTTTCTTT. Translation: CASTHHLGQGASTEAFF.

In this sample, this clonotype turned up many times. The V call is TRBV12-3 or TRBV12-4, the J call TRBJ2-1, with TRBD1 as a possible D gene (6 bases). The CDR3 extends over 14 amino acids. The ends were cut back, 3 bases at V and 6 bases at J, with 12 bases in the middle. CDR3 nucleotide sequence: TGTGCCAGCAGTTTGATGGACAGCATCAATGAGCAGTTCTTC. This translates into CASSLMDSINEQFF.

Ten or more counts support this clonotype. The genes are TRBV20-1 and TRBJ2-3; 12 bases are shared with TRBD2. CDR1 and CDR2 from the germline V gene are DFQATT and SNEGSKA (reference sequence). CDR3 length: 15 residues. V lost 5 bases to trimming and J lost 4 bases; unmatched junction nucleotides: 7. CDR3: CSASSGGAVADTQYF. CDR3 sequence (DNA): TGCAGTGCTTCTAGCGGGGGGGCCGTGGCAGATACGCAGTATTTT.

This clonotype has a count of ten or more. V and J are TRBV6-2 or TRBV6-3 and TRBJ2-3; D assignment may be TRBD1 or TRBD2 (5 bases each). Germline lookup yields CDR1 MNHEY and CDR2 SVGEGT. CDR3 size: 15 residues. With 4 bases removed from V and 0 bases from J, the gap between germline ends came to 11 bases. The CDR3: CASSWGIGSTDTQYF. The CDR3 nucleotides are TGTGCCAGCAGTTGGGGGATCGGGAGCACAGATACGCAGTATTTT.

This chain connects TRBV20-1 to TRBJ2-7; D gene unclear. The V and J ends lost 0 bases and 3 bases respectively, with 9 bases between them. Germline CDR1 and CDR2: DFQATT and SNEGSKA (reference sequence). CDR3 length equals 13 residues. The CDR3 region is CSARDGILYEQYV. The CDR3 DNA reads TGCAGTGCTAGAGATGGGATACTCTACGAGCAGTACGTC.

This clonotype was recorded many times. The chain combines TRBV5-1 with TRBJ1-2; the D gene is possibly TRBD1 (6 bases). The ends were cut back, 9 bases at V and 8 bases at J, with 17 bases in the middle. Germline V lookup: CDR1 SGHRS, CDR2 YFSETQ. This CDR3 spans 12 amino acids. In DNA form, the CDR3 reads TGCGCCACTAAACAGGGTGAGGAGGGCTACACCTTC. Encoded protein: CATKQGEEGYTF. Variable domain in full (rest from reference TRBV5-1 and TRBJ1-2): KAGVTQTPRYLIKTRGQQVTLSCSPISGHRSVSWYQQTPGQGLQFLFEYFSETQRNKGNFPGRFSGRQFSNSRSEMNVSTLELGDSALYLCATKQGEEGYTFGSGTRLTVV.

This clonotype was seen at least ten times. The genes are TRBV7-2 and TRBJ1-2; the D is unclear. The CDR3 totals 12 residues. With 4 bases removed from V and 4 bases from J, the gap between germline ends came to 7 bases. Germline loops: CDR1 SGHTA, CDR2 FQGNSA. The CDR3 loop is CASSSSGYGYTF. CDR3 sequence (DNA): TGTGCCAGCAGCTCCAGCGGCTATGGCTACACCTTC.

Only a few counts were recorded for this clonotype. This chain uses TRBV18 with TRBJ2-1; 14 positions agree with TRBD2. Trimming removed 10 bases from V and 8 bases from J; junction bases left unmatched: 4. Germline CDR1 KGHSH, CDR2 LQKENI. The length of the CDR3 is 13 residues. CDR3 in amino acids: CATRTSGGHEQFF. The CDR3 DNA is TGTGCCACCCGGACTAGCGGGGGGCATGAGCAGTTCTTC.

The V call is TRBV11-2, the J call TRBJ1-6; the D gene is possibly TRBD1 (6 bases). Germline CDR1 is SGHAT and CDR2 is FQNNGV. This CDR3 is 18 amino acids long. V was clipped by 1 base and J by 2 bases, with 15 bases between them. CDR3 nucleotides: TGTGCCAGCAGCTTAGTCGGGGGCTCCGGGGCCTATAATTCACCCCTCCACTTT. It specifies CASSLVGGSGAYNSPLHF.

This chain connects TRBV12-3 or TRBV12-4 to TRBJ2-3; no clear D. The CDR3 totals 16 residues. Trimming left V 4 bases short and J 2 bases short, with 16 bases between. This CDR3 reads CASSWSPGTNTDTQYF. As DNA, the CDR3 is TGTGCCAGCAGTTGGTCACCAGGCACTAACACAGATACGCAGTATTTT.

This clonotype was found many times. The V and J genes are TRBV5-1 and TRBJ1-2; TRBD1 is a possible D gene (5 bases). Germline V gene lookup returns CDR1 SGHRS and CDR2 YFSETQ. This CDR3 spans 16 amino acids. Trimming shortened V by 4 bases and J by 3 bases, and 19 bases separated the two germline ends. In nucleotides, the CDR3 is TGCGCCAGCAGCCTGTTCGGGGGGGATCTAGACTATGGCTACACCTTC. Protein sequence: CASSLFGGDLDYGYTF.

This clonotype was recorded a few times. The chain has TRBV14 and TRBJ2-2; 9 bases are a match to TRBD1. Germline V gene data show CDR1 as SGHDN and CDR2 as FVKESK. Germline trimming cut 4 bases from V and 4 bases from J; bases unmatched to any gene: 10. The CDR3 has 17 residues. CDR3 bases: TGTGCCAGCAGCCCGCCTCCGGGACAGGGCCCCACCGGGGAGCTGTTTTTT. It translates to CASSPPPGQGPTGELFF.